Presented here are 22 T cell receptor beta chains from one specimen sequenced in a study of blood T cells in healthy people across ages. Together with a sample-barcoded 5' primer, a J-beta primer mix was included in a second PCR lasting about 7 to 12 cycles. TCRdb processed the 5' RACE reads anew with MiXCR; each CDR3 protein has one entry. The sample has around 1.5 million distinct CDR3 sequences; about 35% are singletons. The sequencing input was blood. The receptors shown here come from a woman aged 25 to 39 in good health.

This clonotype was found a few times. The chain couples TRBV5-1 to TRBJ2-3; TRBD2 might be the D (5 bases). With 0 bases removed from V and 1 base from J, the gap between germline ends came to 9 bases. The CDR3 spans 15 residues. Per the germline V gene, CDR1 is SGHRS and CDR2 is YFSETQ. The CDR3 region has the DNA TGCGCCAGCAGCTTGGGGAACGGGGGCACAGATACGCAGTATTTT. This codes for CASSLGNGGTDTQYF.

This clonotype has at least ten counts. The chain is built from TRBV10-3 and TRBJ2-1; 9 nucleotides match TRBD2. CDR1 ENHRY and CDR2 SYGVKD come from the germline V gene. V dropped 6 bases and J dropped 1; count of bases not matched to a gene: 4. CDR3 length: 15 amino acids. The CDR3 sequence is CAISPSGASYNEQFF. CDR3 DNA sequence: TGTGCCATCAGCCCTAGCGGGGCGTCCTACAATGAGCAGTTCTTC.

This clonotype was detected a few times. V and J are TRBV30 and TRBJ1-2, with 8 bases identical to TRBD1. The CDR3 runs to 15 residues. Germline V gene sequence: CDR1 GTSNPN, CDR2 SVGIG (reference sequence). After removal of 1 base from V and 6 bases from J, the junction contained 10 bases not matched to a gene. CDR3 in DNA: TGTGCCTGGAGTGCCGCGGACAGGGTGTCCCATGGCTACACCTTC. It specifies CAWSAADRVSHGYTF.

As for this clonotype: This may be a read error: a much more frequent sequence differs by one nucleotide. This chain connects TRBV29-1 to TRBJ2-5; TRBD1 is a possible D gene (6 bases). The CDR3 totals 18 residues. The V gene lost 7 bases and the J gene lost 2 bases, with 29 bases spanning the gap. Germline V gene sequence: CDR1 SQVTM, CDR2 ANQGSEA. CDR3 amino acids: CSAVSPNQDDRSQETQYF. The CDR3 DNA reads as TGCAGCGCTGTATCTCCTAATCAGGACGACAGGTCGCAAGAGACCCAGTACTTC.

The V and J genes are TRBV6-5 and TRBJ1-5; D is ambiguous. V lost 5 bases and J 3 bases, leaving 11 bases between the germline ends. This CDR3 has 14 residues. Germline V gene data show CDR1 as MNHEY and CDR2 as SVGAGI. The CDR3 loop reads CASSQSTYNQPQHF. The CDR3 DNA sequence: TGTGCCAGCAGTCAAAGCACCTACAATCAGCCCCAGCATTTT.

The DNA for the CDR3 is TGTGCCAGCAGTCCGATACAGGGAGCGGATGGCTACACCTTC. Residues: CASSPIQGADGYTF. The genes are TRBV27 and TRBJ1-2; possibly TRBD1 for D (6 bases). Trimming stripped 5 bases from V and 6 bases from J, with 16 bases between. Germline CDR1 MNHEY, CDR2 SMNVEV (reference sequence). This CDR3 has 14 residues.

This clonotype is a singleton in its sample. V is TRBV11-2 and J is TRBJ1-1; possibly TRBD1 for D (5 bases). CDR3 length: 12 amino acids. The germline V gene has CDR1 SGHAT and CDR2 FQNNGV. V dropped 5 bases and J dropped 6 bases, with 10 bases sitting between them. The CDR3 sequence is CASSDGTPEAFF. In DNA, the CDR3 is TGTGCCAGCAGCGACGGGACCCCTGAAGCTTTCTTT.

This chain uses TRBV5-1 with TRBJ2-7; 9 bases are a match to TRBD1. The CDR3 length is 16 residues. V shed 0 bases and J 6 bases; nucleotides not matched to a gene: 10. The germline gives CDR1 SGHRS, CDR2 YFSETQ. As DNA, the CDR3 is TGCGCCAGCAGCTTGGTTTGGACAGGGGCTCTCGCCGAGCAGTACTTC. Residues: CASSLVWTGALAEQYF.

The chain recombines TRBV4-1 with TRBJ2-7; 9 bases line up with TRBD2. From germline, CDR1 is MGHRA and CDR2 YSYEKL. V lost 3 bases, J lost 2 bases, and 5 bases stayed unmatched. This CDR3 comprises 15 residues. The DNA of the CDR3 is TGCGCCAGCAGCCATACAGCGGGGGGTCCCTACGAGCAGTACTTC. This translates into CASSHTAGGPYEQYF.

This clonotype was observed a few times. The chain uses TRBV4-1 and TRBJ1-5; D is ambiguous. Germline V gene data show CDR1 as MGHRA and CDR2 as YSYEKL. With 0 bases removed from V and 4 bases from J, the gap between germline ends came to 10 bases. The CDR3 covers 15 residues. The CDR3 region is CASSQENRANQPQHF. The CDR3 DNA is TGCGCCAGCAGCCAAGAAAACAGAGCAAATCAGCCCCAGCATTTT.

This clonotype was observed at least ten times. The V and J genes are TRBV20-1 and TRBJ2-7; 7 nucleotides align to TRBD2. The CDR3 extends over 15 amino acids. CDR1 is DFQATT and CDR2 is SNEGSKA in the germline V gene (reference sequence). The V gene end was trimmed by 2 bases and the J gene end by 2 bases; junction bases not matched to a gene: 9. The CDR3 region has the DNA TGCAGTGCTAGATCCTTTGGGCGGGGGACCTACGAGCAGTACTTC. Its translation: CSARSFGRGTYEQYF.

The chain has TRBV28 and TRBJ2-1; D unresolved. CDR3 length: 15 amino acids. The germline V gene encodes CDR1 MDHEN and CDR2 SYDVKM. V lost 6 bases to trimming and J lost 7 bases, with 19 bases between them. The CDR3 nucleotides read TGTGCCAGCAGCTCTACTACATACCTCCCAAATGAGCAGTTCTTC. Encoded protein: CASSSTTYLPNEQFF.

This clonotype has just a few counts. The V gene is TRBV6-6, the J gene TRBJ2-3, with no clear D. The CDR3 is 15 amino acids. With 5 bases removed from V and 1 base from J, the gap between germline ends came to 13 bases. Germline-derived CDR1 and CDR2 are MNHNY and SVGAGI (reference sequence). Written as DNA, the CDR3 is TGTGCCAGCAGTGCCAACCAACGGGGCACAGATACGCAGTATTTT. It yields the protein CASSANQRGTDTQYF.

This chain connects TRBV5-1 to TRBJ1-2; no clear D. Germline V gene lookup returns CDR1 SGHRS and CDR2 YFSETQ. The CDR3 covers 16 residues. V was cut by 4 bases and J by 0 bases, with 16 bases left in between. The CDR3 DNA reads TGCGCCAGCAGCCCCGAAGCGGCAGCTACTAACTATGGCTACACCTTC. This gives the protein CASSPEAAATNYGYTF.

This clonotype was seen more than once but under ten times. The CDR3 bases are TGCAGTGCTAGAATAGGGGGAGGGAACACTGAAGCTTTCTTT. Translated, it gives CSARIGGGNTEAFF. The rearrangement links TRBV20-1 to TRBJ1-1; tentative D call: TRBD1 (6 bases). This CDR3 has 14 residues. Trimming pared 2 bases from V and 1 base from J, leaving 11 bases between. Germline lookup yields CDR1 DFQATT and CDR2 SNEGSKA (reference sequence).

In its sample, this clonotype was seen a few times. A read error may produce the germline difference seen at one junction end. The rearrangement uses TRBV11-1 and TRBJ2-5; 10 positions match TRBD2. CDR3 length equals 15 residues. Per germline, CDR1 SGHAT and CDR2 FQDESV (reference sequence). The CDR3 is CASSVLAGDQEAQYF. CDR3 bases: TGTGCCAGCTCTGTTCTAGCGGGGGACCAAGAGGCCCAGTACTTC.

This clonotype was seen more than once but under ten times. The V call is TRBV27, the J call TRBJ1-2; D unresolved. The ends were cut back, 3 bases at V and 5 bases at J, with 10 bases in the middle. Germline CDR1 reads MNHEY; CDR2 reads SMNVEV (reference sequence). The CDR3 is 13 residues long. The CDR3 loop is CASSFRQDYGYTF. Written as DNA, the CDR3 is TGTGCCAGCAGTTTCAGGCAGGATTATGGCTACACCTTC.

The CDR3 nucleotides read TGTGCCAGCGCGCGGGGCCCTCGAGATAATGAGCAGTTCTTC. Its translation: CASARGPRDNEQFF. The chain employs TRBV2 and TRBJ2-1; TRBD2 might be the D (6 bases). The CDR3 loop spans 14 amino acids. Germline CDR1 and CDR2: SNHLY and FYNNEI. Trimming stripped 8 bases from V and 7 bases from J, with 18 bases between.

This sequence joins TRBV2 and TRBJ2-7, with 9 bases lining up with TRBD2. Judging by the DNA end, TRBJ2-5 fits better; the J call may be wrong. The CDR3 extends over 13 amino acids. Per germline, CDR1 SNHLY and CDR2 FYNNEI. CDR3 in DNA: TGTGCCAGCAGGACTAGCGGCGGAGAGACCCAGTACTTC. Translation gives CASRTSGGETQYF.

The J gene is TRBJ2-1, the V gene TRBV21-1; no DNA check was done on the table's D call, TRBD2. TRBV21-1 is classified as a pseudogene. This CDR3 contains 17 residues. The CDR3 spells CASSRSLAGEYYNEQFF. CDR3 sequence (DNA): TGTGCCAGCAGCAGAAGCCTAGCGGGAGAATACTACAATGAGCAGTTCTTC.

This sequence joins TRBV9 and TRBJ2-5, with 10 bases fitting TRBD2. This CDR3 region has 15 residues. The V segment lost 7 bases and the J segment 5 bases; nucleotides outside the gene matches: 11. The germline V gene encodes CDR1 SGDLS and CDR2 YYNGEE. For the CDR3, the DNA is TGTGCCAGCTCCCCGATTAGCGGGGGGAGGGAGACCCAGTACTTC. It specifies CASSPISGGRETQYF.

This clonotype was counted between two and nine times. CDR3 protein: CASSLGTELTEAFF. The CDR3 nucleotides are TGTGCCAGCAGCTTAGGGACAGAACTCACTGAAGCTTTCTTT. The chain uses TRBV7-9 and TRBJ1-1; possibly TRBD1 for D (6 bases). The CDR3 consists of 14 residues. CDR1 is SEHNR and CDR2 is FQNEAQ in the germline V gene (reference sequence). V lost 1 base and J lost 4, with 10 bases in between.